Below, one T cell receptor (beta chain) is given with its context. The clone's antigen remains unknown. Base qualities are not provided; no much larger clone lies one nucleotide away. The library was generated by the immunoSEQ multiplex PCR assay. The multiplex PCR relied on a mix of 60 forward primers for TCR Vbeta segments and 13 reverse primers for TCR Jbeta segments. A multiplex PCR assay on genomic DNA amplified the CDR3 region of rearranged TCR beta genes. Amplified TCR beta libraries were sequenced as 87-base-pair reads on the Illumina HiSeq System. The study's own analysis went as follows. In a later analysis, about 80 million unique TCR beta chains were counted across the 666 repertoires, and roughly 11 million of these chains were shared by at least two donors. A nearest-neighbor algorithm error-corrected the raw reads and collapsed the reads into unique sequences, merging closely related sequences to remove PCR and sequencing errors. CDR3 sequences were aligned to IMGT reference sequences to assign V, D and J gene segments. For a sequence to be retained, at least a six-nucleotide match to both a V gene segment and a J gene segment was required. A rearrangement was called productive if the CDR3 had no stop codons and remained in frame with V and J, and every other rearrangement was called non-productive. Following IMGT convention, CDR3 was defined as the stretch from the second conserved V-encoded cysteine up to the conserved J-encoded phenylalanine. Sequences without an unambiguous match to a single V gene segment were excluded from the earlier analysis of about 600 of the donors. In an earlier analysis of 587 of the donors, a V segment was called functional when productive rearrangements were above 56.7%, and segregating when the standard deviation between donors exceeded 5%. A statistical classification framework was built to diagnose cytomegalovirus status from the catalog of TCR beta chain sequences. In a later analysis, V and J genes were assigned by comparing TCR nucleotide sequences against IMGT/GENE-DB human TR gene sequences. A later analysis assigned CDR3 sequences and most-parsimonious VDJ recombination scenarios with the TCRdist pipeline. In a later analysis, each TCR beta chain was defined by its CDR3 amino acid sequence together with its V-gene family, and reads without a unique V-gene family were excluded. To address suspected cross-contamination and a sequencing artifact, a later analysis removed a few hundred highly shared, low-generation-probability nucleotide sequences. In a later analysis, a clonal expansion index for each public chain was calculated from normalized within-repertoire ranks of inferred template counts. A later analysis computed generation probabilities with a VDJ recombination model fitted to out-of-frame rearrangements, and checked the results against IGoR. In a later analysis, TCR-TCR, TCR-HLA and TCR-CMV co-occurrence was scored with hypergeometric tests, and a repertoire-size bias correction was applied to TCR pairs. A later analysis estimated false discovery rates by permuting HLA or CMV assignments 20 times. In a later analysis, co-occurring TCRs were grouped using DBSCAN, and TCRdist sequence similarity was added for clustering within HLA-allele-positive subsets. For co-occurrence clustering, repertoires with fewer than 30,000 or more than 120,000 public chains were excluded, along with a handful of repertoires with anomalous nucleotide sharing. The table was pulled from immuneACCESS by TCRdb, which kept in-frame rearrangements only. Such tables lose some clones; where checked, under half of the loss comes from unresolved V genes, and the rest has no known cause. From that table come the V and J calls and clone size; the DNA was used to work out D and trimming. The sample table records around 130,000 clones; approximately 84% of these occur just once. The ten top clones hold roughly 1.5% of the sample.

The data stem from a study of cytomegalovirus exposure and HLA in healthy donors (TCRdb year 2017). For the wider study: According to an earlier analysis of a few hundred of the donors, 150 million to 200 million T cells yielded roughly 100 million unique TCR beta sequences and about 300 Gb of sequence data. Roughly 300 gigabases of sequencing data and approximately 91 million unique TCR sequences made up an early release that covered 500 to 700 HLA-typed donors. Of the approximately 400 genotyped donors, about 80% fell in the genetic ancestry cluster associated with self-reported Caucasian donors. The study aimed to test whether cataloging public T cell receptors could reveal signatures of past pathogen exposure. The T cell repertoires of some 670 subjects were profiled by immunosequencing and related to cytomegalovirus serostatus. A separate validation cohort of over a hundred different subjects was used in addition to the roughly 670-subject first cohort. To predict cytomegalovirus infection status, the study brought together high-throughput TCR immunosequencing, statistical association of individual TCRs with disease status, and machine learning. In a later analysis, previously published TCR beta repertoires from 670 or so donors were re-analyzed and high-resolution HLA genotyping was added so that TCR occurrence patterns could be studied. In the later analysis, no new phenotypic data were used to find candidate immune exposures; instead, reliance was placed on TCR beta sequences and their occurrence across donors. An earlier analysis of 587 of the donors used high-throughput TCR beta sequencing to judge whether each TCR beta V gene segment behaved as functional or pseudogenic. Donor age, sex, ethnicity and CMV serostatus were collected together with the repertoire data. Genome-wide SNP genotypes for about 55% of the 666 donors were used in a later genetic analysis, which treated that subset as a discovery cohort. Every repertoire in the discovery cohort had been generated on one and the same sequencing platform. Both class I and class II loci were covered by HLA typing, at four-digit resolution. Typing coverage differed by locus: A, B, C, DRB1 and DQB1 were typed in roughly 620-630 donors, DQA1 in about 560, DPA1 in some 570, and DPB1 in 450 to 480. Because of strong linkage in the cohort, roughly five DR-DQ haplotypes were treated as single units for association and clustering. Across around 400 genotyped donors of the cohort, an average of about 250,000 unique TCR beta nucleotide sequences per donor were sequenced, and around 19% of those sequences were non-productive.

The paper's findings and limits, for the study overall: An earlier analysis of approximately 530 of the donors showed that most TCR beta V segments appeared in productive rearrangements either about 87% or about 30% of the time, which broadly matched IMGT annotations. The sequencing pipeline was judged likely to have produced a cluster of highly shared sequence variants as a technical artifact. The study listed 164 TCR beta chains as associated with cytomegalovirus. In a later analysis, HLA-associated TCR beta chains showed more clonal expansion and lower generation probabilities than non-associated chains that were equally common. The only immune exposure information available for the cohort was CMV serostatus. A further reported finding was that TCR beta sequences accurately predicted the HLA-A and HLA-B alleles for most subjects in the first cohort. HLA typing was unavailable for some donors at each locus, so association tests used only the typed subset. Linkage disequilibrium might explain the correlated functional status among segregating V segments, but an unknown experimental factor could not be excluded. Most CMV-associated TCR beta chains appeared to be HLA-restricted in a later analysis, and the HLA associations seemed to be driven largely by CMV exposure. A later analysis found that TCR association rates varied across HLA loci, with DRB1 alleles showing the most associated TCRs and HLA-C alleles the fewest. The classifier was reported to diagnose cytomegalovirus status with high specificity and sensitivity in both the original cohort and the validation cohort. In a later genetic analysis, a missense DCLRE1C variant was associated with V-gene and J-gene trimming of TCR beta chains, and the association was replicated in an independent cohort. Because counts were too low, some 16 rarely observed V segments, including chromosome 9 orphons, were excluded from the earlier analysis of fewer than 650 of the donors. Presence/absence analyses assumed roughly uniform sequencing depth across donors, an assumption that may not hold. Most TCR sequences were observed very rarely across donors, whereas some public TCRs were present in many individuals. In a later genetic analysis, fewer N-insertions in productive TCRs were reported among donors in an Asian-associated ancestry cluster than the 666-donor mean. When HLA alleles, especially DR and DQ, strongly co-occurred, TCR associations were difficult to assign to individual alleles. Several of the top co-occurrence clusters appeared to be linked to parvovirus B19, influenza, CMV and Epstein-Barr virus, according to a later analysis. Three of the identified cytomegalovirus-associated TCR beta chains were confirmed in vitro to be specific for cytomegalovirus antigens. Specific HLA alleles were associated with 16,951 TCR beta sequences at a false discovery rate of 0.05 in a later analysis. The cohort was sequenced for TCR beta chains only, and without alpha or paired-chain data the features that could be detected were limited. The authors suggested that the approach could potentially be extended to other disease states and immunological phenotypes.

The cohort comprised 710 or so healthy bone marrow donors. At the time of sampling, all cohort members were nominally healthy, though unrecorded immune exposures were likely present. The donor tested CMV seronegative, placing the donor among the 352 seronegative members of the cohort. A peripheral blood sample was provided by each donor, and peripheral blood mononuclear cells were used for TCR beta sequencing. Genomic DNA was extracted from the blood cell samples with the Qiagen DNeasy Blood Extraction Kit. The sample consisted of PBMCs. This clonotype was sampled from a woman aged 18-29 years in good health and CMV-seronegative.

The CDR3: CASSRRQGGTEKLFF. The DNA is as follows: TGTGCCAGCAGCCGACGACAGGGTGGTACTGAAAAACTGTTTTTT. The sequence links TRBV5-4 to TRBJ1-4; 7 bases in the middle match TRBD1. The CDR3 goes from the cysteine to the phenylalanine over 15 residues. Just CDR3 DNA is preserved here, 45 bases in frame from base 1. CDR1 SGHNT and CDR2 YYREEE were looked up in the germline V gene (reference sequence). At the junction V is shortened by 4 bases and J by 7 bases; bases outside the gene matches: 10.